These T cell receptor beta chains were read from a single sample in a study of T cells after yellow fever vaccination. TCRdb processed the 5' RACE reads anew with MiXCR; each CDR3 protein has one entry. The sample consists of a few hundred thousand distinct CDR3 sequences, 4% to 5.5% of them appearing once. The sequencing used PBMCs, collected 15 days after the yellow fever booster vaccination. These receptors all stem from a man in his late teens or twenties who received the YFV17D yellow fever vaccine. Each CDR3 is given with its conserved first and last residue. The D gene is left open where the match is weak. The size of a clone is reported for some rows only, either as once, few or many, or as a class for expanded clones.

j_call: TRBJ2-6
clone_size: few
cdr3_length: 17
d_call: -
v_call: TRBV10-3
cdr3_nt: TGTGCCATCAGCCCCGAAGGGATGAGCTCTGGGGCCAACGTCCTGACTTTC
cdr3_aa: CAISPEGMSSGANVLTF

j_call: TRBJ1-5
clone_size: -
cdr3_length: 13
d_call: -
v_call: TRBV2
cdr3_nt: TGTGCCACCAATCGGGGGGCCGGTCAGCCCCAGCATTTT
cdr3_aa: CATNRGAGQPQHF

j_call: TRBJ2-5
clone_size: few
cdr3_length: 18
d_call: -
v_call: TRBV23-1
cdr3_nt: TGCGCCAGCAGTCAGAGACAGGGCAGGTGCGCGGGGGAAGAGACCCAGTACTTC
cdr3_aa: CASSQRQGRCAGEETQYF

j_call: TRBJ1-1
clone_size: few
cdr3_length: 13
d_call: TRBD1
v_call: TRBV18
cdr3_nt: TGTGCCAGCTCACTCGATAGGACAGGTGAAGCTTTCTTT
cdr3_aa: CASSLDRTGEAFF

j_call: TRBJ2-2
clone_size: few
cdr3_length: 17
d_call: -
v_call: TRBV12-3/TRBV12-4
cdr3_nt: TGTGCCAGCAGTTTAGTGTTTGGGGGGCGGAACACCGGGGAGCTGTTTTTT
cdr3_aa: CASSLVFGGRNTGELFF

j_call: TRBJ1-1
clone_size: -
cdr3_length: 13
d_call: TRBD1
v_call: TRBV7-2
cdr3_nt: TGTGCCAGCAGCTTAAACAGGGGAACTGAAGCTTTCTTT
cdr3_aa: CASSLNRGTEAFF

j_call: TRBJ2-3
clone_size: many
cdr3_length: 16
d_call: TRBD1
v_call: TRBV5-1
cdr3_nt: TGCGCCAGCAGCTCTTCCGGGACAGGGGTGGGAGATACGCAGTATTTT
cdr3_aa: CASSSSGTGVGDTQYF

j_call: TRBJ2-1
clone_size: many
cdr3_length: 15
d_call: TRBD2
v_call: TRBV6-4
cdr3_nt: TGTGCCAGCAGTGACTCTAGCGGGGCCTACAATGAGCAGTTCTTC
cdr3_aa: CASSDSSGAYNEQFF

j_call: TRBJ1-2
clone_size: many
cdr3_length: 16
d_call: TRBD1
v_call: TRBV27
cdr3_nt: TGTGCCATGCGGGGTGTCACGACAGGGGTTAGCTATGGCTACACCTTC
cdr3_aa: CAMRGVTTGVSYGYTF

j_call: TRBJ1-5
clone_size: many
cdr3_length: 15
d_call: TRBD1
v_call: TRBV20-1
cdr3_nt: TGCAGTGCTAGAGGCCAGGGGGCGCGAAATCAGCCCCAGCATTTT
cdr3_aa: CSARGQGARNQPQHF

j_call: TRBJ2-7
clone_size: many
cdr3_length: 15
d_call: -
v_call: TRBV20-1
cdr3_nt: TGCAGTGCTCCACAGCCGGGACCGCCTTCGAGCGAGCAGTACTTC
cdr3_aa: CSAPQPGPPSSEQYF